Below are 2 T cell receptor beta chains sequenced from a single sample in a study of blood T cell repertoires in COVID-19. Data came from immunoSEQ multiplex PCR; TCRdb stores just in-frame clones and leaves some out. The sample yields roughly 150,000 clones, approximately 79% seen once. Sequenced input: peripheral blood. The receptor source for this set is a woman in her sixties with COVID-19, enrolled during active disease.

This rearrangement joins TRBV29-1 to TRBJ1-2, with a weak D call TRBD1 (6 bases). V was shortened by 8 bases and J by 7 bases, with 17 bases between the two germline ends. CDR3 size: 12 residues. Germline V lookup: CDR1 SQVTM, CDR2 ANQGSEA. The CDR3 DNA follows: TGCAGCTCTTCCTCACAGGGAACTGGCTACACCTTC. It yields the protein CSSSSQGTGYTF.

The rearrangement links TRBV7-2 to TRBJ1-2, with a possible D match to TRBD1 (5 bases). The CDR3 consists of 15 residues. The ends were cut back, 5 bases at V and 5 bases at J, with 18 bases in the middle. Germline values: CDR1 SGHTA, CDR2 FQGNSA. The CDR3 DNA is TGTGCCAGCAGCGCCCATGGTGGGGCAGGATATGGCTACACCTTC. As protein: CASSAHGGAGYGYTF.